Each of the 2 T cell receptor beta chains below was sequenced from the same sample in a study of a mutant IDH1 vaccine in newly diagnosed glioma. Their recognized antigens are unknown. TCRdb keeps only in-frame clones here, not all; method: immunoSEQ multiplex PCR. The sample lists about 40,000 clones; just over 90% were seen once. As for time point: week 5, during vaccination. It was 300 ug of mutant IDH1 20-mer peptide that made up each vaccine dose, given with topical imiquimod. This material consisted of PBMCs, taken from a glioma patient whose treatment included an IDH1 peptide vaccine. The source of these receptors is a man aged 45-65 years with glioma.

Here the CDR3 reads CASSTGVWRVGGYTF. The CDR3 nucleotides are TGTGCCAGCAGCACTGGGGTGTGGAGGGTGGGTGGCTACACCTTC. The rearrangement joins TRBV9 to TRBJ1-2; no definite D call. Trimming removed 4 bases at V and 7 bases at J, with 20 bases between. CDR1 is SGDLS and CDR2 is YYNGEE in the germline V gene. The CDR3 consists of 15 residues.

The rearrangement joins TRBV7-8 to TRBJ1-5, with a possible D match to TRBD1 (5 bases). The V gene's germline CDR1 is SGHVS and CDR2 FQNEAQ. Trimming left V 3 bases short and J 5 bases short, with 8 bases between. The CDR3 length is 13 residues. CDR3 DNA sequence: TGTGCCAGCAGCTTCCAGGGAGATCAGCCCCAGCATTTT. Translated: CASSFQGDQPQHF.